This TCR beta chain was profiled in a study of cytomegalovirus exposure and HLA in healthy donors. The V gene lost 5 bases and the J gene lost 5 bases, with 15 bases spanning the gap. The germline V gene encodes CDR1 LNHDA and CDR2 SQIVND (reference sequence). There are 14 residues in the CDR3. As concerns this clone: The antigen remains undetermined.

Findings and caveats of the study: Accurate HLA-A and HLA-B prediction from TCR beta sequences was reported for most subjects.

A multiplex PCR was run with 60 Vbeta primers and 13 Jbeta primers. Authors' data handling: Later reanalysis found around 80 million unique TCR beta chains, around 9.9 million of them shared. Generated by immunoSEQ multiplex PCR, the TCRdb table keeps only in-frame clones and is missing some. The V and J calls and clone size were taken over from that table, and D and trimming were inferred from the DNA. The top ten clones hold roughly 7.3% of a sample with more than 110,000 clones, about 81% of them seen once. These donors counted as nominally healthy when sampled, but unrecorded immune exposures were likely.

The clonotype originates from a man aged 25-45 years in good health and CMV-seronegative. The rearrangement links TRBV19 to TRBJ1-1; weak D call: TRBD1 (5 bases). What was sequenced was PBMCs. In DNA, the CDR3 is TGTGCCAGTAGTGAAGCGGGGGTAAGGACTGAAGCTTTCTTT. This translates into CASSEAGVRTEAFF.